This T cell receptor (beta chain) was retrieved from a study of T cell changes during pregnancy in multiple sclerosis. This clone was recorded only once. Produced via immunoSEQ multiplex PCR; TCRdb's table is partial and in-frame only. Seen here are over 35,000 clones, roughly nine tenths observed once, and the top ten hold about 0.42%. The V gene's germline CDR1 is MNHNS and CDR2 SASEGT. The CDR3 contains 16 residues. V lost 0 bases to trimming and J lost 6 bases; unmatched junction nucleotides: 4. The TCR comes from a female donor in good health, enrolled as a control in a pregnancy study. The chain has TRBV6-1 and TRBJ2-3; 12 positions agree with TRBD2. The starting material was CD4+ T cells from peripheral blood mononuclear cells, obtained in the third trimester of pregnancy. CDR3 amino acids: CASSEARLAGVDTQYF. As DNA, the CDR3 is TGTGCCAGCAGTGAAGCGCGACTAGCGGGGGTTGATACGCAGTATTTT.